The clone carrying this T cell receptor (beta chain) appeared once. This entry belongs to a study of T cell changes during pregnancy in multiple sclerosis. CDR1 is SQVTM and CDR2 is ANQGSEA in the germline V gene. Deletions cut 5 bases from V and 2 bases from J, with 15 bases between. The CDR3 has 14 residues. Generated by immunoSEQ multiplex PCR, the TCRdb table keeps only in-frame clones and is missing some. The data show about 57,000 clones, over 85% seen once. The TCR originated in a female donor with multiple sclerosis, enrolled in a pregnancy study. Specimen: CD4+ T cells from peripheral blood mononuclear cells, collected before pregnancy. The chain links TRBV29-1 to TRBJ1-1; D is unclear. Here the CDR3 reads CSVKVGGVNTEAFF. For the CDR3, the DNA is TGCAGCGTTAAAGTAGGAGGAGTTAACACTGAAGCTTTCTTT.